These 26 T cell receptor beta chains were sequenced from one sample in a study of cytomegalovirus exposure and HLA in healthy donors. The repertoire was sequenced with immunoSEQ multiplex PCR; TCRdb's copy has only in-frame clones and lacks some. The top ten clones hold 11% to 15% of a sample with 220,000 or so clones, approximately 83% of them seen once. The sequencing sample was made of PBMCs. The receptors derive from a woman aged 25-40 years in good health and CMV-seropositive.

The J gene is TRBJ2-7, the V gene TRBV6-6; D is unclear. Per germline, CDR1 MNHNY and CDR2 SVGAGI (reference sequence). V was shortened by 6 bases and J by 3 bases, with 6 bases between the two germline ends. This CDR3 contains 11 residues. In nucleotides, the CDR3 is TGTGCCAGCAGCCGTTACTACGAGCAGTACTTC. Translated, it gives CASSRYYEQYF.

The CDR3 spells CASSQGAWTSGTYEQYF. The CDR3 DNA reads TGCGCCAGCAGCCAAGGGGCGTGGACTAGCGGAACTTACGAGCAGTACTTC. The chain uses TRBV4-1 and TRBJ2-7, with 10 bases that match TRBD2. The length of the CDR3 is 17 residues. Germline CDR1 and CDR2: MGHRA and YSYEKL. V dropped 1 base and J dropped 4; count of bases not matched to a gene: 10.

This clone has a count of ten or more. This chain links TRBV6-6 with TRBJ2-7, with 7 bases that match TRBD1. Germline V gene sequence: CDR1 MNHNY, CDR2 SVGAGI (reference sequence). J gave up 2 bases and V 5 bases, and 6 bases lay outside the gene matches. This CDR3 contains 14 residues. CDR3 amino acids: CASSRRDRAYEQYF. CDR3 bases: TGTGCCAGCAGTCGCCGGGACAGAGCCTACGAGCAGTACTTC.

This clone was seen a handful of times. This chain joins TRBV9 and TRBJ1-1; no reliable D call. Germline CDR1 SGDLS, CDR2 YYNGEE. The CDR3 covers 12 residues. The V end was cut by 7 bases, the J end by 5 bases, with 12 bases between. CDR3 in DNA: TGTGCCAGCTCGGACGGCGGGACTGAAGCTTTCTTT. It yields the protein CASSDGGTEAFF.

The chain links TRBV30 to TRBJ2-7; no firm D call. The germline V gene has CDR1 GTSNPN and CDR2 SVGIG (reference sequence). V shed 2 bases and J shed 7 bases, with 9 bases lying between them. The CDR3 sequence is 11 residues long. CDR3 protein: CAWSSEEEQYF. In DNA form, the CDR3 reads TGTGCCTGGAGTAGTGAGGAAGAGCAGTACTTC.

CDR3 region: CASKGPGGTSGYTF. CDR3 DNA sequence: TGTGCCAGCAAGGGTCCCGGGGGAACTAGTGGCTACACCTTC. The chain uses TRBV2 and TRBJ1-2, with D perhaps TRBD1 (5 bases). V was cut by 7 bases and J by 7 bases, with 19 bases left in between. CDR1 is SNHLY, CDR2 FYNNEI, per germline. There are 14 residues in the CDR3.

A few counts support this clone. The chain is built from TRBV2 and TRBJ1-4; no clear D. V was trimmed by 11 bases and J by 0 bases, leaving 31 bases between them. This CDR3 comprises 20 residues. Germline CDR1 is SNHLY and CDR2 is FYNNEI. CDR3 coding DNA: TGTGCCGCCAGCATAGAAGGGCTGCGAAGATGGAGTGCAACTAATGAAAAACTGTTTTTT. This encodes CAASIEGLRRWSATNEKLFF.

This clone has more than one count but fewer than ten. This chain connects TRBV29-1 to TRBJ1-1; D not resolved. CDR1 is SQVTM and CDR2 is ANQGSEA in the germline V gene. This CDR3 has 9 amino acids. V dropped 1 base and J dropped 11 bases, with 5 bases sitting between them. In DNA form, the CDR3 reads TGCAGCGTTGAAGTCGGGGCTTTCTTT. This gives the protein CSVEVGAFF.

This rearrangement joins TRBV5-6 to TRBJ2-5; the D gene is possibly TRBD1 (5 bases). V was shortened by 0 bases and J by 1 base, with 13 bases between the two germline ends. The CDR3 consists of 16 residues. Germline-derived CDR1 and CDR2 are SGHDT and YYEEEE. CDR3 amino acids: CASSLVAGKLQETQYF. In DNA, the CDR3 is TGTGCCAGCAGCTTGGTAGCAGGGAAACTCCAAGAGACCCAGTACTTC.

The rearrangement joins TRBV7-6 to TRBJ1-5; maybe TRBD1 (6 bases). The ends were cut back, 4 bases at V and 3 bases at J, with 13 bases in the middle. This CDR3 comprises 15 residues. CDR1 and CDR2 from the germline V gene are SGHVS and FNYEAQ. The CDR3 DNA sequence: TGTGCCAGCAGCTCCATGGGGGGGCCCAATCAGCCCCAGCATTTT. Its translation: CASSSMGGPNQPQHF.

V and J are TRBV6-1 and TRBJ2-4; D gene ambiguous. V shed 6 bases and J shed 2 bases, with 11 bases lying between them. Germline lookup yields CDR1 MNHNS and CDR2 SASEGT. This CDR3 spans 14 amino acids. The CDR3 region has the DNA TGTGCCAGCAGGGGATCTTGGTCCAAAAACATTCAGTACTTC. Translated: CASRGSWSKNIQYF.

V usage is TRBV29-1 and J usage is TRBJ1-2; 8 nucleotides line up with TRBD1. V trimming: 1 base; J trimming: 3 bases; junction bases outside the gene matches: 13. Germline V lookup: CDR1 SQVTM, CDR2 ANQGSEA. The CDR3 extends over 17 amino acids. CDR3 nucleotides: TGCAGCGTTGAAGCCAGTCACAGGGGGAGAGTAGACTATGGCTACACCTTC. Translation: CSVEASHRGRVDYGYTF. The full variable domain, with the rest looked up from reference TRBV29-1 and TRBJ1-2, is SAVISQKPSRDICQRGTSLTIQCQVDSQVTMMFWYRQQPGQSLTLIATANQGSEATYESGFVIDKFPISRPNLTFSTLTVSNMSPEDSSIYLCSVEASHRGRVDYGYTFGSGTRLTVV.

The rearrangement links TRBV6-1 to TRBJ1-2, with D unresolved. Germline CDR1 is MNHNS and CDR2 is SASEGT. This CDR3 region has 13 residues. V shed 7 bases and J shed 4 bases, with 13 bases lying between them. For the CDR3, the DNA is TGTGCCAGCACAGATGAGGGTGGCTATGGCTACACCTTC. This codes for CASTDEGGYGYTF.

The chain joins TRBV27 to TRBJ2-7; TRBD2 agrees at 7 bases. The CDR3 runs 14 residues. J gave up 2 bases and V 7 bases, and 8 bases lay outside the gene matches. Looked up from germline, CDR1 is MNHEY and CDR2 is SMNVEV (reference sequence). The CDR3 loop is CASIRTAGAYEQYF. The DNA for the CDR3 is TGTGCCAGCATCCGAACGGCGGGAGCCTACGAGCAGTACTTC.

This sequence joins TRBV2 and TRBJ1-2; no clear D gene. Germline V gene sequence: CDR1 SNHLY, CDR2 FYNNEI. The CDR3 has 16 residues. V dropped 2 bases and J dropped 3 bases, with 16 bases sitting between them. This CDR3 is CASSELLQRMDYGYTF. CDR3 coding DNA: TGTGCCAGCAGTGAATTACTTCAGAGAATGGACTATGGCTACACCTTC.

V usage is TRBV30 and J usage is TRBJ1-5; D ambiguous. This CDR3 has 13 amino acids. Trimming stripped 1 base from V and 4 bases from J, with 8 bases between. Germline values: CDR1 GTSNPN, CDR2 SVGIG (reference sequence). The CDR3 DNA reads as TGTGCCTGGAGTGCCCTGGCTAATCAGCCCCAGCATTTT. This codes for CAWSALANQPQHF.

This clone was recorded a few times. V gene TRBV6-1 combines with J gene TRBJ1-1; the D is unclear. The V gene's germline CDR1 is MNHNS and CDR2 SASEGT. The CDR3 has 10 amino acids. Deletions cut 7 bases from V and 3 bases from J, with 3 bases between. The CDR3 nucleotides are TGTGCCAGCATCCACACTGAAGCTTTCTTT. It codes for CASIHTEAFF.

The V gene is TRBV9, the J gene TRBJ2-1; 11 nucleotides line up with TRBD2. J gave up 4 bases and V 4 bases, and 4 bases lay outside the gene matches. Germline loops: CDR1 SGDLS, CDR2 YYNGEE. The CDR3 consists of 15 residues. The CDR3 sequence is CASSTTSGAYNEQFF. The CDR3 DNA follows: TGTGCCAGCAGCACGACTAGCGGGGCGTACAATGAGCAGTTCTTC.

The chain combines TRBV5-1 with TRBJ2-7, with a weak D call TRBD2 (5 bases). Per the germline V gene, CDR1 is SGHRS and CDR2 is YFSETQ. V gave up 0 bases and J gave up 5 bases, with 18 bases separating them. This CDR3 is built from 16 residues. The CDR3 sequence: CASSLVNMDWGNEQYF. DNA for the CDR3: TGCGCCAGCAGCTTGGTAAATATGGACTGGGGAAACGAGCAGTACTTC.

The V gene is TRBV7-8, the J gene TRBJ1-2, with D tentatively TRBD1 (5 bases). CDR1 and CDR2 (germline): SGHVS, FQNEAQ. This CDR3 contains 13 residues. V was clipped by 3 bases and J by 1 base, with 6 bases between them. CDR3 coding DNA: TGTGCCAGCAGCTTGGGGGTTAACTATGGCTACACCTTC. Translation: CASSLGVNYGYTF.

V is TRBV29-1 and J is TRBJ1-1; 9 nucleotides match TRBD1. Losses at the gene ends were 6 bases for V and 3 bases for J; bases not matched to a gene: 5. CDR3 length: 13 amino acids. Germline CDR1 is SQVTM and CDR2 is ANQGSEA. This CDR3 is CSVPGTGYTEAFF. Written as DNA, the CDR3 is TGCAGCGTACCCGGGACAGGGTACACTGAAGCTTTCTTT.

In nucleotides, the CDR3 is TGTGCCAGCAGTTTTTCAGATACGCAGTATTTT. Its protein product is CASSFSDTQYF. This chain uses TRBV27 with TRBJ2-3; D is unresolved. Germline CDR1 and CDR2: MNHEY and SMNVEV (reference sequence). V was pared by 3 bases and J by 4 bases, with 2 bases between. The CDR3 spans 11 residues.

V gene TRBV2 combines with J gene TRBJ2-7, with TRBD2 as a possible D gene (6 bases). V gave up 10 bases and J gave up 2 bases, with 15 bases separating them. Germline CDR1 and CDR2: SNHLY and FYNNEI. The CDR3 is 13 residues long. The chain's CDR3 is CATSGTAAYEQYF. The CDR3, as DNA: TGTGCCACCTCCGGGACTGCTGCCTACGAGCAGTACTTC.

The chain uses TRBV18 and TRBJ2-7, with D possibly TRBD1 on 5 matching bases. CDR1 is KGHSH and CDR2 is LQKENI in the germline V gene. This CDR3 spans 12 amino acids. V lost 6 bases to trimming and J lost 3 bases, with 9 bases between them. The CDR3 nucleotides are TGTGCCAGCTCCCTGGGGCACTACGAGCAGTACTTC. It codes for CASSLGHYEQYF.

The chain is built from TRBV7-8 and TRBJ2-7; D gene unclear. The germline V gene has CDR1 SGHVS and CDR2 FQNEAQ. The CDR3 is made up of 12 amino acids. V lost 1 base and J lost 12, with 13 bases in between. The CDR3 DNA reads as TGTGCCAGCAGCTTAGACCGTAGCATTACGTACTTC. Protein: CASSLDRSITYF.

CDR3 sequence: CASSLGGAGTDTQYF. As DNA, the CDR3 is TGTGCCAGCAGTCTAGGGGGCGCGGGTACAGATACGCAGTATTTT. The rearrangement joins TRBV28 to TRBJ2-3, with 7 bases lining up with TRBD1. The CDR3 length is 15 residues. With V trimmed by 5 bases and J by 3 bases, 8 bases remained unmatched. In germline, CDR1 is MDHEN, CDR2 SYDVKM.